The 20 T cell receptor beta chains below all came from one sample that was sequenced in a study of shared clonotypes between healthy human individuals. Data came from immunoSEQ multiplex PCR; TCRdb stores just in-frame clones and leaves some out. Of about 520,000 clones in the sample, 78% were seen once. Sequenced: PBMCs. Source of these receptors: a middle-aged woman in good health. Some clones in this sample may be carry-over from other donors' samples.

The chain carries TRBV19 and TRBJ2-7, with TRBD1 matching over 7 bases. CDR1 is LNHDA, CDR2 SQIVND, per germline (reference sequence). The junction had 14 bases not matched to a gene; V was cut back by 5 bases and J by 1 base. This CDR3 region has 17 residues. The DNA of the CDR3 is TGTGCCAGTAGTGCCGTCCCGGGACAGCTAAAATCCTACGAGCAGTACTTC. Its protein product is CASSAVPGQLKSYEQYF. Supplemented by reference TRBV19 and TRBJ2-7, the full variable domain reads DGGITQSPKYLFRKEGQNVTLSCEQNLNHDAMYWYRQDPGQGLRLIYYSQIVNDFQKGDIAEGYSVSREKKESFPLTVTSAQKNPTAFYLCASSAVPGQLKSYEQYFGPGTRLTVT.

The V gene is TRBV5-1, the J gene TRBJ1-6, with TRBD1 as a possible D gene (5 bases). The CDR3 is 14 residues long. The V gene's germline CDR1 is SGHRS and CDR2 YFSETQ. Trimming cost V 0 bases and J 8 bases, with 9 bases left between them. The CDR3: CASSLVGGDSPLHF. DNA for the CDR3: TGCGCCAGCAGCTTGGTCGGGGGAGATTCACCCCTCCACTTT.

This rearrangement joins TRBV7-3 to TRBJ2-2; TRBD2 might be the D (6 bases). There are 15 residues in the CDR3. The germline V gene encodes CDR1 SGHTA and CDR2 FQGTGA. The ends were cut back, 2 bases at V and 2 bases at J, with 9 bases in the middle. CDR3 in amino acids: CASSLAGPNTGELFF. CDR3 in DNA: TGTGCCAGCAGCTTAGCGGGGCCAAACACCGGGGAGCTGTTTTTT.

This clone appeared a few times. The V gene is TRBV6-1, the J gene TRBJ1-5; the D is unclear. CDR1 and CDR2 from the germline V gene are MNHNS and SASEGT. The V end was cut by 8 bases, the J end by 7 bases, with 21 bases between. The CDR3 totals 15 residues. CDR3 protein: CASHGGSHQTQPQHF. CDR3 nucleotides: TGTGCCAGCCATGGCGGGTCTCACCAAACCCAGCCCCAGCATTTT.

The J gene is TRBJ2-1, the V gene TRBV7-2; D is undetermined. Trimming took off 1 base at V and 8 bases at J, with 6 bases between the two ends. Germline CDR1 is SGHTA and CDR2 is FQGNSA. This CDR3 contains 12 residues. In DNA form, the CDR3 reads TGTGCCAGCAGCTTAGGTCCGTATGAGCAGTTCTTC. Its protein is CASSLGPYEQFF.

Remarks on this clone: The identical CDR3 is also encoded by other nucleotide sequences in the sample. This chain joins TRBV7-2 and TRBJ2-1; D ambiguous. The V end lost 1 base, the J end lost 6 bases, and 7 bases lay between the germline ends. The CDR3 covers 13 residues. Per the germline V gene, CDR1 is SGHTA and CDR2 is FQGNSA. The CDR3 loop is CASSLVRSNEQFF. CDR3 bases: TGTGCCAGCAGCTTAGTTAGGAGCAATGAGCAGTTCTTC.

V gene TRBV7-2 combines with J gene TRBJ2-7; TRBD1 matches 9 bases. The length of the CDR3 is 15 residues. Trimming at V came to 5 bases and at J to 3 bases, leaving 8 bases not matched to a gene. Germline values: CDR1 SGHTA, CDR2 FQGNSA. The CDR3, as DNA: TGTGCCAGCAGCCGTAGGACAGGGGATCTCTACGAGCAGTACTTC. This encodes CASSRRTGDLYEQYF.

The chain employs TRBV5-5 and TRBJ1-4; TRBD1 is a possible D gene (5 bases). Germline V gene data show CDR1 as SGHKS and CDR2 as YYEKEE (reference sequence). The CDR3 sequence is 17 residues long. The germline V and J ends were trimmed by 6 bases and 7 bases, with 25 bases remaining between them. CDR3: CASTPTARVLVFEKLFF. The CDR3 DNA reads as TGTGCCAGCACCCCGACGGCCAGGGTGCTGGTTTTTGAAAAACTGTTTTTT.

The genes are TRBV7-9 and TRBJ1-1; 7 bases are a match to TRBD1. Germline CDR1 reads SEHNR; CDR2 reads FQNEAQ (reference sequence). Germline trimming cut 5 bases from V and 0 bases from J; bases unmatched to any gene: 6. CDR3 size: 15 residues. Written as DNA, the CDR3 is TGTGCCAGCAGCCCTCAAGGGGGCATGAACACTGAAGCTTTCTTT. Protein: CASSPQGGMNTEAFF.

The chain recombines TRBV6-6 with TRBJ2-7, with 11 bases fitting TRBD2. V lost 6 bases, J lost 7 bases, and 11 bases stayed unmatched. The germline V gene has CDR1 MNHNY and CDR2 SVGAGI (reference sequence). CDR3 length: 15 amino acids. The CDR3 region has the DNA TGTGCCAGCAGGGGGGATAGCGGGAGGGCCGTAGAGCAGTACTTC. Its translation is CASRGDSGRAVEQYF.

This clone occurred a few times. The rearrangement joins TRBV19 to TRBJ2-1; 9 positions agree with TRBD1. This CDR3 has 14 amino acids. The V gene end was trimmed by 7 bases and the J gene end by 1 base; junction bases not matched to a gene: 2. The germline V gene has CDR1 LNHDA and CDR2 SQIVND (reference sequence). The DNA of the CDR3 is TGTGCCAGTACCGGACAGGGGTCCTACAATGAGCAGTTCTTC. Protein product: CASTGQGSYNEQFF.

The rearrangement links TRBV7-2 to TRBJ1-2, with 8 nucleotides matching TRBD1. The J segment lost 7 bases and the V segment lost 1 base, leaving 11 bases of the junction unmatched. Germline-derived CDR1 and CDR2 are SGHTA and FQGNSA. CDR3 length: 16 residues. The CDR3, as DNA: TGTGCCAGCAGCTTAGGGGCCTTTGGACAGGGAGGTGGCTACACCTTC. Amino acid sequence: CASSLGAFGQGGGYTF. The whole variable domain, remainder taken from reference TRBV7-2 and TRBJ1-2, is GAGVSQSPSNKVTEKGKDVELRCDPISGHTALYWYRQSLGQGLEFLIYFQGNSAPDKSGLPSDRFSAERTGGSVSTLTIQRTQQEDSAVYLCASSLGAFGQGGGYTFGSGTRLTVV.

This clone has more than one count but fewer than ten. This chain links TRBV4-2 with TRBJ1-3; D gene ambiguous. The CDR3 length is 14 residues. From germline, CDR1 is LGHNA and CDR2 YNFKEQ. The V end lost 2 bases, the J end lost 4 bases, and 9 bases lay between the germline ends. The CDR3 coding sequence is TGTGCCAGCAGCCAAAGGCGGGAAGGAAACACCATATATTTT. This codes for CASSQRREGNTIYF.

The rearrangement uses TRBV7-2 and TRBJ2-7; the D is unclear. The CDR3 consists of 14 residues. The germline CDR1 and CDR2 sequences are SGHTA and FQGNSA. Trimming shortened V by 0 bases and J by 3 bases, and 9 bases separated the two germline ends. This chain's CDR3 is CASSLAGQNYEQYF. The CDR3 region has the DNA TGTGCCAGCAGCTTAGCTGGTCAGAACTACGAGCAGTACTTC.

The rearrangement uses TRBV10-2 and TRBJ2-7; 11 bases line up with TRBD1. The V and J ends lost 8 bases and 3 bases, in that order; junction bases with no gene match: 3. The CDR3 sequence is 13 residues long. Germline CDR1 is WSHSY and CDR2 is SAAADI. The CDR3 sequence is CASGQGASYEQYF. Here the CDR3 DNA reads TGCGCCAGCGGACAGGGGGCTAGCTACGAGCAGTACTTC.

This clone was seen just once. The chain combines TRBV5-5 with TRBJ1-3; D is possibly TRBD1 (5 bases). Germline CDR1 reads SGHKS; CDR2 reads YYEKEE (reference sequence). Deletions cut 2 bases from V and 2 bases from J, with 11 bases between. The CDR3 covers 15 residues. CDR3 in DNA: TGTGCCAGCAGCTTCCAGGGCCTGCCTGGAAACACCATATATTTT. This translates into CASSFQGLPGNTIYF.

The rearrangement joins TRBV5-1 to TRBJ1-3, with D possibly TRBD1 on 6 matching bases. V was clipped by 0 bases and J by 4 bases, with 17 bases between them. Germline CDR1 SGHRS, CDR2 YFSETQ. The CDR3 has 17 residues. The CDR3 sequence is CASSLAGHLSGGNTIYF. The CDR3 DNA is TGCGCCAGCAGCTTGGCGGGACACCTCTCTGGCGGAAACACCATATATTTT.

This sequence joins TRBV10-3 and TRBJ2-2; D gene uncertain. CDR1 ENHRY and CDR2 SYGVKD come from the germline V gene. The CDR3 covers 15 residues. With 0 bases removed from V and 3 bases from J, the gap between germline ends came to 8 bases. CDR3 region: CAISESKVDTGELFF. The DNA of the CDR3 is TGTGCCATCAGTGAGTCTAAAGTCGACACCGGGGAGCTGTTTTTT.

This clone has just one count. J is TRBJ2-2 and V is TRBV28; D is ambiguous. From germline, CDR1 is MDHEN and CDR2 SYDVKM. The V and J ends lost 8 bases and 1 base respectively, with 8 bases between them. This CDR3 is 13 amino acids long. CDR3: CASRSQNTGELFF. The CDR3 bases are TGTGCCAGCCGATCCCAGAACACCGGGGAGCTGTTTTTT.

This rearrangement joins TRBV28 to TRBJ2-3; 7 nucleotides align to TRBD1. After removal of 5 bases from V and 0 bases from J, the junction contained 5 bases not matched to a gene. Germline CDR1 MDHEN, CDR2 SYDVKM. The CDR3 runs to 15 residues. CDR3 amino acids: CASSQGQFSTDTQYF. The CDR3 region has the DNA TGTGCCAGCAGTCAGGGACAGTTTAGCACAGATACGCAGTATTTT.